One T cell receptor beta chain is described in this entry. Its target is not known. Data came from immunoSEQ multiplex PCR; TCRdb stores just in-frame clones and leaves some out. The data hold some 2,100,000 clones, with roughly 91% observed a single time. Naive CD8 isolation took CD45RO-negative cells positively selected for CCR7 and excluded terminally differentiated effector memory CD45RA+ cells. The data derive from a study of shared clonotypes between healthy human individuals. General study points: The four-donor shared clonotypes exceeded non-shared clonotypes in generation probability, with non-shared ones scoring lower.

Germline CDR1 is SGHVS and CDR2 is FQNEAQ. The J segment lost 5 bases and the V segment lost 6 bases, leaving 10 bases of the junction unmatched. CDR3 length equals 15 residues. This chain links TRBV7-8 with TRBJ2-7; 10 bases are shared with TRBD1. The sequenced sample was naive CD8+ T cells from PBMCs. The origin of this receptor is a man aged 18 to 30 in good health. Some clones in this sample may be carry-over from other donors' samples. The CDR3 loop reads CASRYRDRGGDEQYF. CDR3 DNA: TGTGCCAGCAGGTACCGGGACAGGGGAGGGGACGAGCAGTACTTC.